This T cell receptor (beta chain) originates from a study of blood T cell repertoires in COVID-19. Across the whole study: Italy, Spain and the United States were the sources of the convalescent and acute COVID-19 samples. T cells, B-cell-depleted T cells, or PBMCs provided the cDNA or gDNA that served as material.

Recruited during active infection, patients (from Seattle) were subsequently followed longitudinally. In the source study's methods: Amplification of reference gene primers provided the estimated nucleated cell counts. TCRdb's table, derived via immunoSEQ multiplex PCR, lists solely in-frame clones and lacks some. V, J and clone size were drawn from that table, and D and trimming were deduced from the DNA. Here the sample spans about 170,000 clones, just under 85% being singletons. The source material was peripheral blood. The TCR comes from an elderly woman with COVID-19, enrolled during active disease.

CDR3 region: CASSFTSGYAGELFF. For the CDR3, the DNA is TGTGCCAGCAGTTTCACTAGCGGGTATGCCGGGGAGCTGTTTTTT. This chain uses TRBV13 with TRBJ2-2; TRBD2 aligns across 9 bases. V dropped 6 bases and J dropped 6; count of bases not matched to a gene: 8. The CDR3 covers 15 residues. The germline V gene has CDR1 PRHDT and CDR2 FYEKMQ (reference sequence).